A single TCR beta chain is shown here with its context. What it binds is not known. Researchers prepared the TCRbeta library using unique molecular identifiers, the study reports. From the PCR reads, TCRdb called clonotypes with MiXCR, one entry per CDR3 protein. This sample yields around 700,000 distinct CDR3 sequences, of which under 15% are seen a single time; roughly 0.77% belongs to the top ten. These data are taken from a study of T-cell reconstitution after alpha-beta-depleted transplantation in children. V gave up 5 bases and J gave up 5 bases, with 18 bases separating them. CDR1 is DFQATT and CDR2 is SNEGSKA in the germline V gene (reference sequence). The CDR3 sequence is 15 residues long. Points from the study as a whole: The main origin of T-cell counts and diversity one year after transplant was newly produced T cells.

The sequences come from PBMCs, collected before TCRalphabeta/CD19-depleted stem cell transplant. The TCR sequence derives from a girl aged 2-15 years with congenital amegakaryocytic thrombocytopenia, due to receive a stem cell transplant. This sequence joins TRBV20-1 and TRBJ1-4; D is ambiguous. CDR3 region: CSAETGSRRNEKLFF. The CDR3 nucleotides are TGCAGTGCTGAAACGGGGTCCAGGAGAAATGAAAAACTGTTTTTT.